This T cell receptor (beta chain) was observed in a study of T cells after yellow fever vaccination. MiXCR, run by TCRdb on the 5' RACE reads, gives a single entry per CDR3 protein. In the table there are approximately 120,000 distinct CDR3 sequences, about 7% of which are singletons. Germline lookup yields CDR1 LGHDT and CDR2 YNNKEL (reference sequence). The CDR3 sequence is 17 residues long. This clonotype was seen just once. The junction differs from germline at one of its ends, possibly a read error. Sequencing used CD4+ T cells sorted from PBMCs, obtained more than 8 days after the first yellow fever vaccination. The V gene is TRBV3-1, the J gene TRBJ2-5; possible D gene TRBD2, 5 bases. This TCR was recovered from a man aged 18 to 30 who received the YFV17D yellow fever vaccine. CDR3 in DNA: TGTGCCTGCAGCCAAAGGCCGAACTACGGGATACAAGAGACCCAGTACTTC. Translated, it gives CACSQRPNYGIQETQYF.